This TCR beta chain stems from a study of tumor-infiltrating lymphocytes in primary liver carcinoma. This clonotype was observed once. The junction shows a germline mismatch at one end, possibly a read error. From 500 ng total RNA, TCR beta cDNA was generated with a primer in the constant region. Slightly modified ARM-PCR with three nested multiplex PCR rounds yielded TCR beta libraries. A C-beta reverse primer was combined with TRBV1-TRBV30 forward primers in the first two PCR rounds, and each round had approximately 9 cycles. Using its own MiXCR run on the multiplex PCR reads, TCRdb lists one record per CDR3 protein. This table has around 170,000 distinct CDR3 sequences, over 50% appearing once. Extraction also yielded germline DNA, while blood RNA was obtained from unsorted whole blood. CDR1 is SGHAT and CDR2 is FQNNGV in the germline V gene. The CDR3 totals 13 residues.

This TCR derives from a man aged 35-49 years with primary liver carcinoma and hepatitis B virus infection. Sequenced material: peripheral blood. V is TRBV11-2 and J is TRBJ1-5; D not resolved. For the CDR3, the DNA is TGTGCCAGCAGCTCAGGAAAGGGTCAGTCCCAGCATTTT. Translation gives CASSSGKGQSQHF.